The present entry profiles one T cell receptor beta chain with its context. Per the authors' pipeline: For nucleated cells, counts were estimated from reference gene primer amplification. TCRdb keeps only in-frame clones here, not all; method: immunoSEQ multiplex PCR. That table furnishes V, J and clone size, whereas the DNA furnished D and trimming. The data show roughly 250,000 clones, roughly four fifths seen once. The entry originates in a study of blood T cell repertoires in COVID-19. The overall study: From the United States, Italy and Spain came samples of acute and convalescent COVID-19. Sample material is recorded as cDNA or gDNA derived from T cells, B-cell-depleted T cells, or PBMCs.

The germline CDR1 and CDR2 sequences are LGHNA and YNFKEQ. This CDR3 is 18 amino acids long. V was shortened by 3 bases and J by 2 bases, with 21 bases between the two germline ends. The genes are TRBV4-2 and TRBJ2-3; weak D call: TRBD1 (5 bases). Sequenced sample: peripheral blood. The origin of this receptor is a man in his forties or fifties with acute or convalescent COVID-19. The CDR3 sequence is CASSHYQSTGTFTDTQYF. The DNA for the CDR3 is TGTGCCAGCAGCCACTATCAATCCACAGGAACCTTCACAGATACGCAGTATTTT.